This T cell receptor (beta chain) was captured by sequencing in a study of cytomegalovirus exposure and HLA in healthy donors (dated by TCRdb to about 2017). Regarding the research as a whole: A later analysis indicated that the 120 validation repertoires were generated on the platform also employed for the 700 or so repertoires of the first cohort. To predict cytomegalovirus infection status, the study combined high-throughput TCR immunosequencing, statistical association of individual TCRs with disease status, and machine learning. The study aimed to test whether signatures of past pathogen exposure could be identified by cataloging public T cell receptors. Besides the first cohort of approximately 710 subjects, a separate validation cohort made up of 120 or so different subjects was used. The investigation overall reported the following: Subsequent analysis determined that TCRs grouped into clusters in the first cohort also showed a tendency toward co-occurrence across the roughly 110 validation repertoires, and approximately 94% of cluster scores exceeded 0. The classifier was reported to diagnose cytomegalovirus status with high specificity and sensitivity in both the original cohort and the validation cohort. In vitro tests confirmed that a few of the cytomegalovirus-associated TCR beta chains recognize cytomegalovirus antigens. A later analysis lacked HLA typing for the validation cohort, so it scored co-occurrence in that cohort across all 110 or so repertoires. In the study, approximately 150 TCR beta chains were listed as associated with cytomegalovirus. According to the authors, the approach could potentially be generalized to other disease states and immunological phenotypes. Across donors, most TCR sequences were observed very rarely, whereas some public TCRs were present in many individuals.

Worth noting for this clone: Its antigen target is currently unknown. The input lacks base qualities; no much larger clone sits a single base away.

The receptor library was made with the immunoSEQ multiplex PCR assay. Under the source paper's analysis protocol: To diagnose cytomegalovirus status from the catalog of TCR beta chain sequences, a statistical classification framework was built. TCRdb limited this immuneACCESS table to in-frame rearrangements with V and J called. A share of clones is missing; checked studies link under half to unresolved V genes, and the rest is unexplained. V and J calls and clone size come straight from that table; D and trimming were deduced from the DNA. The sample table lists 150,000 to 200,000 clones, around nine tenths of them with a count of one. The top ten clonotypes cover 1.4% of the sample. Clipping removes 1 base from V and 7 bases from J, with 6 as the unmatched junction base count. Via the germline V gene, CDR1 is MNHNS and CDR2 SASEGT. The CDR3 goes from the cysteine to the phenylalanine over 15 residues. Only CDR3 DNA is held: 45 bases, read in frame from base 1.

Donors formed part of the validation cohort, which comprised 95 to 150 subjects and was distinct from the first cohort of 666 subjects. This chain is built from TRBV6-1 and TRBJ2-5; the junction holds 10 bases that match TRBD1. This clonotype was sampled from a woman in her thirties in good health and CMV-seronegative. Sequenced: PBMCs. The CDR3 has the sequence CASSEEGTGVGTQYF. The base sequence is TGTGCCAGCAGTGAAGAGGGGACAGGGGTGGGGACCCAGTACTTC.